The entry below gives a single T cell receptor beta chain sequence along with its context. As yet, its antigen is unknown. Profiled with immunoSEQ multiplex PCR; TCRdb holds only in-frame clones, not every one. The table records approximately 46,000 clones, just under 85% of them present only once. This sample was taken from a study of fetal regulatory T cell absence and autoimmunity. The wider study: The IPEX patients lacked clinical diabetes but had exocrine pancreas autoimmunity. Points from the study as a whole: In IPEX, the enrichment was taken to support antigen-driven autoimmunity before birth. Compared with cord blood, pancreas showed oligoclonal TCR enrichment, some clones over 80-fold.

The TCR comes from a newborn boy with IPEX syndrome. The sequenced sample consisted of cord blood.

The CDR3 here is CASSLDLGPYGYTF. The CDR3 DNA follows: TGTGCCAGCAGCTTAGATTTGGGGCCCTATGGCTACACCTTC. This chain links TRBV7-9 with TRBJ1-2; D perhaps matches TRBD1 (5 bases). Trimming took off 1 base at V and 4 bases at J, with 10 bases between the two ends. Germline V CDR1 and CDR2: SEHNR, FQNEAQ (reference sequence). The CDR3 spans 14 residues.